These T cell receptor beta chains were read from a single sample in a study of cytomegalovirus exposure and HLA in healthy donors. The table came from immunoSEQ multiplex PCR; TCRdb's copy has only in-frame clones and leaves some out. The sample contains around 21,000 clones, around 77% of which appear only once. The sequencing sample was made of PBMCs. The receptors shown here come from a man aged 55-75 years in good health and CMV-seronegative. Each CDR3 is given with its conserved first and last residue. The order of the fields is V gene, J gene, clone size, D gene, CDR3 protein, CDR3 DNA. The D gene is left open where the match is weak. Clone size appears in some rows only: once, few, many, or a class for an expanded clone.

v_call: TRBV4-1; j_call: TRBJ2-3; clone_size: -; d_call: TRBD2; cdr3_aa: CASSQEGARGAGTDTQYF; cdr3_nt: TGCGCCAGCAGCCAAGAGGGGGCGCGGGGGGCCGGCACAGATACGCAGTATTTT
v_call: TRBV27; j_call: TRBJ1-5; clone_size: -; d_call: -; cdr3_aa: CASTSSNQPQHF; cdr3_nt: TGTGCCAGCACATCTAGCAATCAGCCCCAGCATTTT
v_call: TRBV5-6; j_call: TRBJ1-1; clone_size: -; d_call: -; cdr3_aa: CASSFVGGKLNTEAFF; cdr3_nt: TGTGCCAGCAGCTTTGTAGGAGGGAAACTTAACACTGAAGCTTTCTTT
v_call: TRBV14; j_call: TRBJ2-2; clone_size: -; d_call: -; cdr3_aa: CASGHTGTPWAGELFF; cdr3_nt: TGTGCCAGCGGCCATACCGGGACTCCCTGGGCCGGGGAGCTGTTTTTT
v_call: TRBV18; j_call: TRBJ2-1; clone_size: -; d_call: -; cdr3_aa: CASSPGGRERNEQFF; cdr3_nt: TGTGCCAGCTCACCAGGTGGCAGGGAACGCAATGAGCAGTTCTTC
v_call: TRBV7-9; j_call: TRBJ1-4; clone_size: -; d_call: -; cdr3_aa: CASSLSGSEKLFF; cdr3_nt: TGTGCCAGCAGCTTGTCAGGGTCTGAAAAACTGTTTTTT
v_call: TRBV15; j_call: TRBJ2-7; clone_size: -; d_call: TRBD2; cdr3_aa: CATSRGSGGREQYF; cdr3_nt: TGTGCCACCAGCAGGGGTAGCGGGGGGCGCGAGCAGTACTTC
v_call: TRBV5-4; j_call: TRBJ1-3; clone_size: -; d_call: -; cdr3_aa: CASSYGGGNTIYF; cdr3_nt: TGTGCCAGCAGCTACGGGGGTGGAAACACCATATATTTT
v_call: TRBV6-5; j_call: TRBJ1-6; clone_size: -; d_call: TRBD1; cdr3_aa: CASRRMTGDPSPLHF; cdr3_nt: TGTGCCAGCAGACGCATGACAGGGGACCCTTCACCCCTCCACTTT
v_call: TRBV5-5; j_call: TRBJ2-1; clone_size: -; d_call: -; cdr3_aa: CASSLALREQFF; cdr3_nt: TGTGCCAGCAGCTTGGCACTACGTGAGCAGTTCTTC
v_call: TRBV7-8; j_call: TRBJ2-5; clone_size: once; d_call: TRBD1; cdr3_aa: CASVSRGLQETQYF; cdr3_nt: TGTGCCAGCGTCTCCAGGGGGCTGCAAGAGACCCAGTACTTC
v_call: TRBV27; j_call: TRBJ2-7; clone_size: -; d_call: -; cdr3_aa: CASSAMGGYNPYEQYF; cdr3_nt: TGTGCCAGCAGCGCAATGGGAGGATACAATCCCTACGAGCAGTACTTC
v_call: TRBV25-1; j_call: TRBJ1-2; clone_size: once; d_call: TRBD1; cdr3_aa: CASGHRGQGRSLAGYTF; cdr3_nt: TGTGCCAGCGGCCACCGAGGACAGGGGAGGTCGCTCGCAGGCTACACCTTC
v_call: TRBV15; j_call: TRBJ2-5; clone_size: -; d_call: TRBD2; cdr3_aa: CATSSRGGGQETQYF; cdr3_nt: TGTGCCACCAGCAGCCGGGGGGGCGGTCAAGAGACCCAGTACTTC
v_call: TRBV18; j_call: TRBJ2-3; clone_size: -; d_call: TRBD1; cdr3_aa: CASSRFEGAPRDTQYF; cdr3_nt: TGTGCCAGCTCACGGTTCGAGGGGGCGCCAAGAGATACGCAGTATTTT
v_call: TRBV11-3; j_call: TRBJ2-7; clone_size: medium-sized; d_call: -; cdr3_aa: CASGVGSHEQYF; cdr3_nt: TGTGCCAGCGGTGTGGGGAGCCACGAGCAGTACTTC
v_call: TRBV7-2; j_call: TRBJ1-2; clone_size: -; d_call: -; cdr3_aa: CASSYRDSSPRYTF; cdr3_nt: TGTGCCAGCAGCTACCGGGACTCTTCGCCTCGCTACACCTTC
v_call: TRBV21-1; j_call: TRBJ1-5; clone_size: few; d_call: -; cdr3_aa: CASSDPVQGWGNQPQHF; cdr3_nt: TGTGCCAGCAGCGATCCCGTCCAGGGATGGGGCAATCAGCCCCAGCATTTT
v_call: TRBV30; j_call: TRBJ2-5; clone_size: -; d_call: -; cdr3_aa: CAWSRDTQETQYF; cdr3_nt: TGTGCCTGGAGCCGGGACACCCAAGAGACCCAGTACTTC
v_call: TRBV19; j_call: TRBJ2-1; clone_size: -; d_call: TRBD2; cdr3_aa: CASSPWGGTSARNEQFF; cdr3_nt: TGTGCCAGTAGTCCCTGGGGTGGGACTAGCGCCCGCAATGAGCAGTTCTTC
v_call: TRBV5-1; j_call: TRBJ1-2; clone_size: once; d_call: -; cdr3_aa: CASSLHLGGSGYGYTF; cdr3_nt: TGCGCCAGCAGCTTGCACCTGGGGGGGAGTGGCTATGGCTACACCTTC
v_call: TRBV12-5; j_call: TRBJ2-7; clone_size: -; d_call: TRBD2; cdr3_aa: CASGLVLGEGSYEQYF; cdr3_nt: TGTGCTAGTGGTTTGGTACTGGGGGAGGGCTCCTACGAGCAGTACTTC
v_call: TRBV7-9; j_call: TRBJ2-2; clone_size: few; d_call: -; cdr3_aa: CASSFQGRSNTGELFF; cdr3_nt: TGTGCCAGCAGCTTCCAGGGGAGATCGAACACCGGGGAGCTGTTTTTT
v_call: TRBV29-1; j_call: TRBJ2-5; clone_size: -; d_call: -; cdr3_aa: CSVKGELQETQYF; cdr3_nt: TGCAGCGTTAAAGGGGAGCTACAAGAGACCCAGTACTTC
v_call: TRBV5-4; j_call: TRBJ2-3; clone_size: -; d_call: TRBD2; cdr3_aa: CASSATGTRDTQYF; cdr3_nt: TGTGCCAGCAGCGCGACCGGGACTAGAGATACGCAGTATTTT
v_call: TRBV7-2; j_call: TRBJ1-4; clone_size: -; d_call: TRBD1; cdr3_aa: CASSATLTGGGELFF; cdr3_nt: TGTGCCAGCAGCGCCACCTTGACAGGGGGCGGGGAACTGTTTTTT
v_call: TRBV7-9; j_call: TRBJ1-3; clone_size: few; d_call: -; cdr3_aa: CASSPRGFSGNTIYF; cdr3_nt: TGTGCCAGCAGCCCCCGGGGTTTCTCTGGAAACACCATATATTTT
v_call: TRBV5-1; j_call: TRBJ1-2; clone_size: -; d_call: -; cdr3_aa: CASSLAQGGSGYTF; cdr3_nt: TGCGCCAGCAGCTTGGCCCAGGGAGGAAGTGGCTACACCTTC
v_call: TRBV6-1; j_call: TRBJ1-1; clone_size: -; d_call: -; cdr3_aa: CASSEARRDFF; cdr3_nt: TGTGCCAGCAGTGAAGCCCGGCGGGATTTCTTT
v_call: TRBV6-1; j_call: TRBJ2-1; clone_size: -; d_call: TRBD1; cdr3_aa: CASSAGGTYNEQFF; cdr3_nt: TGTGCCAGCAGTGCAGGGGGCACGTACAATGAGCAGTTCTTC
v_call: TRBV5-5; j_call: TRBJ1-1; clone_size: -; d_call: TRBD1; cdr3_aa: CASTRTGGTEAFF; cdr3_nt: TGTGCCAGCACCCGGACAGGGGGCACTGAAGCTTTCTTT
v_call: TRBV11-3; j_call: TRBJ2-3; clone_size: few; d_call: -; cdr3_aa: CASSLSSDTQYF; cdr3_nt: TGTGCCAGCAGCTTATCTTCTGATACGCAGTATTTT
v_call: TRBV7-9; j_call: TRBJ2-7; clone_size: -; d_call: TRBD2; cdr3_aa: CASSLKGGDYDYEQYF; cdr3_nt: TGTGCCAGCAGCTTAAAGGGAGGGGACTACGACTACGAGCAGTACTTC
v_call: TRBV5-4; j_call: TRBJ2-5; clone_size: -; d_call: -; cdr3_aa: CASSLAHRTETQYF; cdr3_nt: TGTGCCAGCAGCTTGGCCCACAGGACGGAGACCCAGTACTTC
v_call: TRBV11-2; j_call: TRBJ2-7; clone_size: -; d_call: TRBD2; cdr3_aa: CASSLESSGRDTYEQYF; cdr3_nt: TGTGCCAGCAGCTTAGAATCTAGCGGGAGGGATACCTACGAGCAGTACTTC
v_call: TRBV7-9; j_call: TRBJ2-3; clone_size: -; d_call: -; cdr3_aa: CASSNYPGGQTDTQYF; cdr3_nt: TGTGCCAGCAGCAACTACCCCGGGGGGCAGACAGATACGCAGTATTTT
v_call: TRBV2; j_call: TRBJ2-3; clone_size: -; d_call: TRBD1; cdr3_aa: CASNLGQGRTDTQYF; cdr3_nt: TGTGCCAGCAACCTGGGACAGGGGCGCACAGATACGCAGTATTTT